This is a list of T cell receptor beta chains from one sample in a study of T cells in Graves' hyperthyroidism and ophthalmopathy. TCRdb ran MiXCR on the multiplex PCR reads and lists one entry per CDR3 protein. The profile covers approximately 600,000 distinct CDR3 sequences, with 14% to 15% appearing a single time and around 4% taken by the ten largest. The sequenced sample was blood. The receptors come from a woman between 40 and 50 years old with Graves' ophthalmopathy. The CDR3 runs from the conserved cysteine through the conserved F or W. The D gene is left open where the match is weak. Size tells how often a clone was seen (once, few, many) or the class of an expanded clone, and some rows leave it out.

v_call,clone_size,j_call,d_call,cdr3_nt,cdr3_aa
TRBV6-2/TRBV6-3,many,TRBJ1-1,.,TGTGCCAGCAGTTCGGTTCCTGGGAAAGCTTTCTTT,CASSSVPGKAFF
TRBV12-3/TRBV12-4,few,TRBJ1-6,.,TGTGCCAGCAGTTTACGCCAGGGAGCGGGGAATTCACCCCTCCACTTT,CASSLRQGAGNSPLHF
TRBV12-3/TRBV12-4,many,TRBJ2-7,.,TGTGCCAGCAGTTTAGTCCTGGCAGGGAGCGGGCAGTACTTC,CASSLVLAGSGQYF
TRBV6-1,.,TRBJ1-2,.,TGTGCCAGCACTCTCAACAGAGGTCATGGCTACACCTTC,CASTLNRGHGYTF
TRBV5-1,.,TRBJ2-5,.,TGCGCCAGCAGCTTGGCAAGGACAGCCGGAGAGACCCAGTACTTC,CASSLARTAGETQYF
TRBV2,.,TRBJ2-7,.,TGTGCCAGCACGCTTGGGCTAGGGATATCCTACGAGCAGTACTTC,CASTLGLGISYEQYF
TRBV12-3/TRBV12-4,.,TRBJ1-1,.,TGTGCCATCGCGGGATGGGGGCCGGGAACTGAAGCTTTCTTT,CAIAGWGPGTEAFF
TRBV28,many,TRBJ2-7,.,TGTGCCAGCACTGGACCGGGAAGCTACGAGCAGTACTTC,CASTGPGSYEQYF
TRBV2,.,TRBJ2-2,.,TGTGCCAGCGGACTGACTCGTTCGAACACCGGGGAGCTGTTTTTT,CASGLTRSNTGELFF
TRBV12-5,many,TRBJ1-1,.,TGTGCTAGTGGTTATACAGGGATGAACACTGAAGCTTTCTTT,CASGYTGMNTEAFF
TRBV7-2,.,TRBJ2-5,.,TGTGCCAGCAGCTTAAACCAGGGGTTATTGGAGACCCAGTACTTC,CASSLNQGLLETQYF
TRBV24-1,many,TRBJ2-6,.,TGTGCCCCCGGAGCGCTCCTGACTTTC,CAPGALLTF
TRBV11-1,many,TRBJ2-7,.,TGTGCCAGCAGCTCTGTCAATACCTACGAGCAGTACTTC,CASSSVNTYEQYF
TRBV6-5,many,TRBJ2-7,.,TGTGCCAGCAGTTACTCCCGGGCCTCCTACGAGCAGTACTTC,CASSYSRASYEQYF
TRBV28,.,TRBJ2-7,.,TGTGCCAGCAGCTTAGGATGGGGCGTAGGTCACGAGCAGTACTTC,CASSLGWGVGHEQYF
TRBV7-9,many,TRBJ2-7,TRBD2,TGTGCCAGCAGCTTAGGTAGCGGGAGTATTTACGAGCAGTACTTC,CASSLGSGSIYEQYF
TRBV11-2,many,TRBJ2-2,.,TGTGCCAGCAGCTCGTCCTACGGGGAGCTGTTTTTT,CASSSSYGELFF
TRBV7-9,.,TRBJ1-6,.,TGTGCCAGCAGCTTAGCGCGGGGTTCTGTGCTGAATTCACCCCTCCACTTT,CASSLARGSVLNSPLHF
TRBV19,few,TRBJ2-5,TRBD2,TGTGCCAGTAAACCGGGACTAGCGGGACAAGAGACCCAGTACTTC,CASKPGLAGQETQYF
TRBV29-1,few,TRBJ2-1,TRBD2,TGCAGCGTTGAACTTCTGTACGGCGGGAGTACCTACAATGAGCAGTTCTTC,CSVELLYGGSTYNEQFF
TRBV6-1,once,TRBJ1-1,.,TGTGCCAGCAGACCTACCGGATTGTCCAACACTGAAGCTTTCTTT,CASRPTGLSNTEAFF
TRBV9,many,TRBJ2-5,.,TGTGCCAGCAGCCCCGGGACCCCCCTGGGGAAGACCCAGTACTTC,CASSPGTPLGKTQYF
TRBV29-1,many,TRBJ2-7,.,TGCAGCGTTGAGACGGGACACGACTACGAGCAGTACTTC,CSVETGHDYEQYF
TRBV6-1,.,TRBJ2-7,.,TGTGCCAGCACCGGAGAAACCTACGAGCAGTACTTC,CASTGETYEQYF
TRBV7-9,many,TRBJ2-3,.,TGTGCCAGCGGGTGGGGGAACGCAGATACGCAGTATTTT,CASGWGNADTQYF
TRBV15,.,TRBJ2-5,TRBD2,TGTGCCACCAGCAGAGATCAAGCGGGGATCCAAGAGACCCAGTACTTC,CATSRDQAGIQETQYF
TRBV30,many,TRBJ1-1,.,TGTGCCTGGAGACAGTTCAAGGAAGCTTTCTTT,CAWRQFKEAFF
TRBV12-3/TRBV12-4,.,TRBJ1-5,TRBD1,TGTGCCAGCAGTTTAGCGCGAACAGGGGGTCAGCCCCAGCATTTT,CASSLARTGGQPQHF
TRBV11-2,many,TRBJ1-1,TRBD1,TGTGCCAGCAGCTTAGGAGGGGGCCAAGCTTTCTTT,CASSLGGGQAFF
TRBV7-9,.,TRBJ2-5,TRBD1,TGTGCCAGCAGCCGACAGGGTTCGAAAGGGACCCAGTACTTC,CASSRQGSKGTQYF
TRBV4-3,few,TRBJ1-1,.,TGCGCCAGCAGCCAAGATGGGGCCGATGGTACTGAAGCTTTCTTT,CASSQDGADGTEAFF
TRBV19,.,TRBJ1-5,TRBD1,TGTGCCAGTAGTCATCCGACAGGGACTCAGCCCCAGCATTTT,CASSHPTGTQPQHF
TRBV25-1,few,TRBJ2-7,.,TGTGCCAGCAGAGGCAGCCCGCAGCCCTACGAGCAGTACTTC,CASRGSPQPYEQYF
TRBV5-1,many,TRBJ2-5,TRBD2,TGCGCCAGCAGTCAGCGTAGCGGGCCGTACCAAGAGACCCAGTACTTC,CASSQRSGPYQETQYF
TRBV29-1,many,TRBJ2-7,.,TGCAGCGTTGTAAGTTACGGGACCACCTACGAGCAGTACTTC,CSVVSYGTTYEQYF
TRBV10-3,many,TRBJ2-7,TRBD2,TGTGCCACATCCCTTCTAGCGGGAAGACACCCCTACGAGCAGTACTTC,CATSLLAGRHPYEQYF
TRBV5-5,many,TRBJ1-2,.,TGTGCCAGCAGCTCGTATGGCTACACCTTC,CASSSYGYTF
TRBV5-1,.,TRBJ2-7,.,TGCGCCAGCAGCTTGGAGGTTAGCGGCTACGAGCAGTACTTC,CASSLEVSGYEQYF
TRBV20-1,many,TRBJ1-5,.,TGCAGTGCTAGCCTAGGGGCCGTAAATCAGCCCCAGCATTTT,CSASLGAVNQPQHF
TRBV6-5,.,TRBJ2-7,TRBD1,TGTGCCAGCAGTTACTCCCCGGGACAGGTCCCCTACGAGCAGTACTTC,CASSYSPGQVPYEQYF